This passage covers 24 T cell receptor beta chains from one sample sequenced in a study of HIV-infected patients and healthy controls. TCRdb recomputed calls from the 5' RACE reads with MiXCR, one row per CDR3 protein. The sample includes 60,000 to 75,000 distinct CDR3 sequences, roughly a sixth seen only once; the top ten take approximately 5.4%. Sequenced sample: CD4+ T cells from blood. The source of these receptors is a human donor in good health.

This chain links TRBV4-3 with TRBJ1-4, with a weak D call TRBD1 (5 bases). The CDR3 totals 15 residues. CDR1 is LGHNA, CDR2 YSLEER, per germline. Trimming cost V 2 bases and J 5 bases, with 12 bases left between them. CDR3 in amino acids: CASSQRTDMNEKLFF. CDR3 coding DNA: TGCGCCAGCAGCCAAAGGACGGACATGAATGAAAAACTGTTTTTT.

This clonotype was seen a few times. The chain employs TRBV7-2 and TRBJ2-5, with 7 bases aligning to TRBD1. The CDR3 covers 14 residues. V lost 3 bases, J lost 4 bases, and 5 bases stayed unmatched. The germline V gene encodes CDR1 SGHTA and CDR2 FQGNSA. This chain's CDR3 is CASSFPGGAETQYF. The CDR3 DNA reads TGTGCCAGCAGCTTTCCAGGGGGAGCAGAGACCCAGTACTTC.

V gene TRBV19 combines with J gene TRBJ1-1, with D tentatively TRBD1 (5 bases). V gave up 6 bases and J gave up 7 bases, with 9 bases separating them. The germline V gene encodes CDR1 LNHDA and CDR2 SQIVND (reference sequence). This CDR3 is built from 11 residues. The CDR3 loop is CASRLDSEAFF. Written as DNA, the CDR3 is TGTGCCAGTAGGCTCGACAGTGAAGCTTTCTTT.

The sample holds a few counts of this clonotype. V is TRBV4-3 and J is TRBJ2-3, with no clear D. CDR3 size: 16 residues. The V gene lost 1 base and the J gene lost 3 bases, with 14 bases spanning the gap. Germline lookup yields CDR1 LGHNA and CDR2 YSLEER. The CDR3 spells CASSQGVQRGTDTQYF. The DNA for the CDR3 is TGCGCCAGCAGCCAAGGGGTCCAGAGAGGTACAGATACGCAGTATTTT.

The V call is TRBV29-1, the J call TRBJ2-2, with D possibly TRBD1 on 5 matching bases. Trimming left V 7 bases short and J 0 bases short, with 21 bases between. The CDR3 extends over 17 amino acids. CDR1 is SQVTM and CDR2 is ANQGSEA in the germline V gene. CDR3 nucleotide sequence: TGCAGCGGACGATCGGGCAGGGTAAACGCGAACACCGGGGAGCTGTTTTTT. Translated: CSGRSGRVNANTGELFF.

This clonotype was seen a handful of times. The rearrangement links TRBV29-1 to TRBJ2-3; the D gene could be TRBD1 or TRBD2 (5 bases each). CDR1 and CDR2 (germline): SQVTM, ANQGSEA. The V gene lost 8 bases and the J gene lost 4 bases, with 19 bases spanning the gap. The CDR3 totals 14 residues. The CDR3 DNA follows: TGCAGCACCGTTGGGGTACGGGGCCCAGATACGCAGTATTTT. This encodes CSTVGVRGPDTQYF.

CDR3 amino acids: CASSMKGVTEAFF. For the CDR3, the DNA is TGTGCCAGTAGTATGAAGGGGGTCACTGAAGCTTTCTTT. This chain uses TRBV19 with TRBJ1-1, with D possibly matching TRBD1 (6 bases). The germline V and J ends were trimmed by 3 bases and 4 bases, with 9 bases remaining between them. CDR3 length equals 13 residues. Germline CDR1 is LNHDA and CDR2 is SQIVND (reference sequence).

The chain links TRBV6-2 or TRBV6-3 to TRBJ2-5; the D gene is possibly TRBD1 (5 bases). This CDR3 is 15 amino acids long. Looked up from germline, CDR1 is MNHEY and CDR2 is SVGEGT. V lost 0 bases, J lost 5 bases, and 13 bases lay in between. CDR3 sequence reads: CASSYSIRTRETQYF. CDR3 DNA sequence: TGTGCCAGCAGTTACTCGATCCGGACACGGGAGACCCAGTACTTC.

The CDR3 sequence: CASSTRTSGNTGELFF. CDR3 DNA: TGCGCCAGCAGCACTCGGACTAGCGGGAACACCGGGGAGCTGTTTTTT. The chain employs TRBV5-1 and TRBJ2-2; 10 nucleotides line up with TRBD2. V shed 4 bases, J shed 1 base, and the junction held 4 bases outside the gene matches. The CDR3 has 16 amino acids. Germline values: CDR1 SGHRS, CDR2 YFSETQ.

This clonotype was detected many times. The V and J genes are TRBV18 and TRBJ1-5; 8 bases match TRBD1. The V segment lost 4 bases and the J segment 7 bases; nucleotides outside the gene matches: 6. The CDR3 runs 14 residues. Germline CDR1 is KGHSH and CDR2 is LQKENI. CDR3 amino acids: CASSLGQAHQPQHF. The CDR3 DNA reads TGTGCCAGCTCACTGGGACAGGCGCACCAGCCCCAGCATTTT.

This clonotype was counted only a few times. The CDR3 DNA reads as TGTGCCAGCACCCGGGACAGGGCGCTGGGCGAGCAGTACTTC. Its protein product is CASTRDRALGEQYF. This chain links TRBV25-1 with TRBJ2-7; TRBD1 matches 9 bases. This CDR3 contains 14 residues. Germline CDR1 is MGHDK and CDR2 is SYGVNS. J gave up 6 bases and V 7 bases, and 10 bases lay outside the gene matches.

The chain employs TRBV12-5 and TRBJ2-3, with TRBD1 matching over 8 bases. This CDR3 region has 17 residues. The V gene's germline CDR1 is LGHNT and CDR2 FRNRAP. Unmatched junction bases numbered 13, after V lost 4 bases and J lost 4 bases. CDR3 bases: TGTGCTAGTGGTTGGGACAGGTCCCGAAGTGTGGCAGATACGCAGTATTTT. Its translation: CASGWDRSRSVADTQYF.

A few counts support this clonotype. The rearrangement links TRBV4-3 to TRBJ2-1; 7 positions agree with TRBD2. Germline V lookup: CDR1 LGHNA, CDR2 YSLEER. The CDR3 extends over 16 amino acids. Germline trimming cut 6 bases from V and 0 bases from J; bases unmatched to any gene: 8. The CDR3, as DNA: TGCGCCAGCAGAAGGGACTACCAACTCTCCTACAATGAGCAGTTCTTC. It yields the protein CASRRDYQLSYNEQFF.

This clonotype has a handful of counts. One junction end disagrees with the germline gene, perhaps due to a read error. The genes are TRBV2 and TRBJ1-2, with D possibly matching TRBD1 (6 bases). In germline, CDR1 is SNHLY, CDR2 FYNNEI. The CDR3 runs to 12 residues. CDR3 sequence: CASSMTYGGPAF. The CDR3 DNA reads as TGTGCCAGCAGCATGACCTACGGGGGCCCGGCCTTC.

The chain's CDR3 is CASSLGGVAGGPADTQYF. The DNA for the CDR3 is TGTGCCAGCAGCTTAGGAGGGGTAGCGGGAGGGCCGGCAGATACGCAGTATTTT. The chain is built from TRBV7-2 and TRBJ2-3; 11 bases line up with TRBD2. The CDR3 totals 18 residues. J was trimmed by 4 bases and V by 1 base; bases with no gene match: 10. CDR1 and CDR2 from the germline V gene are SGHTA and FQGNSA.

The chain employs TRBV5-6 and TRBJ2-1; 9 bases map to TRBD1. With 2 bases clipped from V and 10 bases from J, the junction kept 10 bases outside the gene matches. Germline V gene data show CDR1 as SGHDT and CDR2 as YYEEEE. The CDR3 totals 15 residues. CDR3 sequence: CASSFTGGARDEQFF. In nucleotides, the CDR3 is TGTGCCAGCAGCTTTACAGGGGGCGCGAGGGACGAGCAGTTCTTC. Full variable domain (missing parts from reference TRBV5-6 and TRBJ2-1): DAGVTQSPTHLIKTRGQQVTLRCSPKSGHDTVSWYQQALGQGPQFIFQYYEEEERQRGNFPDRFSGHQFPNYSSELNVNALLLGDSALYLCASSFTGGARDEQFFGPGTRLTVL.

V gene TRBV5-1 combines with J gene TRBJ2-6; the D is unclear. Germline V gives CDR1 SGHRS, CDR2 YFSETQ. The V gene lost 0 bases and the J gene lost 0 bases, with 7 bases spanning the gap. The CDR3 has 16 amino acids. CDR3 sequence reads: CASSLDRSSGANVLTF. In DNA, the CDR3 is TGCGCCAGCAGCTTGGACCGGAGCTCTGGGGCCAACGTCCTGACTTTC. Based on the CDR3 plus reference TRBV5-1 and TRBJ2-6, the full variable domain is KAGVTQTPRYLIKTRGQQVTLSCSPISGHRSVSWYQQTPGQGLQFLFEYFSETQRNKGNFPGRFSGRQFSNSRSEMNVSTLELGDSALYLCASSLDRSSGANVLTFGAGSRLTVL.

The chain has TRBV5-6 and TRBJ2-5; 7 bases are a match to TRBD1. The CDR3 loop spans 13 amino acids. Trimming removed 1 base from V and 6 bases from J; junction bases left unmatched: 3. In germline, CDR1 is SGHDT, CDR2 YYEEEE. In DNA, the CDR3 is TGTGCCAGCAGCTTGACAGGGGACCAGACCCAGTACTTC. This translates into CASSLTGDQTQYF.

This clonotype came up a few times. This sequence joins TRBV6-5 and TRBJ2-6; no firm D call. Germline CDR1 is MNHEY and CDR2 is SVGAGI. The CDR3 consists of 15 residues. V was pared by 10 bases and J by 2 bases, with 15 bases between. CDR3 protein: CATTLSIPGANVLTF. CDR3 in DNA: TGTGCCACCACGCTCTCAATCCCTGGGGCCAACGTCCTGACTTTC.

This clonotype came up a few times. The chain employs TRBV6-2 or TRBV6-3 and TRBJ2-7; D possibly corresponds to TRBD2 (6 bases). CDR3 size: 17 residues. The germline gives CDR1 MNHEY, CDR2 SVGEGT. V shed 6 bases and J shed 0 bases, with 21 bases lying between them. The DNA of the CDR3 is TGTGCCAGCAGGGAGTGGGAACTAGCAACGGACTCCTACGAGCAGTACTTC. Its translation is CASREWELATDSYEQYF.

This clonotype was found a few times. CDR3 region: CASSDYRTGEKLFF. In DNA, the CDR3 is TGTGCCAGCAGTGATTATCGGACGGGCGAAAAACTGTTTTTT. The chain uses TRBV6-5 and TRBJ1-4; D not resolved. Per the germline V gene, CDR1 is MNHEY and CDR2 is SVGAGI. The germline V and J ends were trimmed by 5 bases and 8 bases, with 15 bases remaining between them. There are 14 residues in the CDR3.

A few counts support this clonotype. This chain connects TRBV10-3 to TRBJ1-1; 7 nucleotides line up with TRBD1. With V trimmed by 5 bases and J by 5 bases, 5 bases remained unmatched. This CDR3 spans 13 amino acids. CDR1 is ENHRY, CDR2 SYGVKD, per germline. The CDR3 DNA reads as TGTGCCATCAGTCAACAGGGGAGTACTGAAGCTTTCTTT. Encoded protein: CAISQQGSTEAFF.

CDR3 in DNA: TGTGCCAGCAGCTCCTCGGCGGGGCACACAGATACGCAGTATTTT. The encoded protein is CASSSSAGHTDTQYF. The rearrangement links TRBV7-2 to TRBJ2-3, with a weak D call TRBD2 (6 bases). Germline CDR1 SGHTA, CDR2 FQGNSA. The CDR3 contains 15 residues. V lost 4 bases and J 2 bases, leaving 13 bases between the germline ends.

There are many counts of this clonotype. The chain has TRBV12-3 or TRBV12-4 and TRBJ1-2; 9 positions agree with TRBD1. The CDR3 sequence is 15 residues long. V shed 7 bases, J shed 2 bases, and the junction held 8 bases outside the gene matches. CDR3 DNA sequence: TGTGCCAGCAACGGACAGGGGACGCGCAACTATGGCTACACCTTC. Its protein product is CASNGQGTRNYGYTF.